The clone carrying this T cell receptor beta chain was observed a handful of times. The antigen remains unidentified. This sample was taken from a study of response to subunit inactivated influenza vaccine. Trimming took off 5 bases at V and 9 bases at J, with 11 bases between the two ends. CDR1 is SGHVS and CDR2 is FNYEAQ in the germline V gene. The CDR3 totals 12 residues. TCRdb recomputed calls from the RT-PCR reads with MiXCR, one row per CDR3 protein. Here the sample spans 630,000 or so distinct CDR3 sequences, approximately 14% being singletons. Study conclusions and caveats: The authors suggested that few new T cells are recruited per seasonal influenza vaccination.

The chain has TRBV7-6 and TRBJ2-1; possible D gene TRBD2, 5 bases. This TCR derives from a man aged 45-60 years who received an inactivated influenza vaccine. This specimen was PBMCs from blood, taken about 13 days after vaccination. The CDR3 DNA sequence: TGTGCCAGCAGCCAGGCTGAGGGTGAGCAGTTCTTC. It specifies CASSQAEGEQFF.